There are many counts of the clone carrying this T cell receptor (beta chain). CDR3 length: 13 residues. V was clipped by 5 bases and J by 8 bases; unmatched bases: 6. This record comes from a study of T cells in Graves' hyperthyroidism and ophthalmopathy. If no ophthalmopathy progression occurred within 18 months, Graves' hyperthyroidism was stable. Researchers took RNA transcripts and amplified the TCR beta CDR3 regions from them. The TCR CDR3 first-round RT-PCR relied on the HTBI primer set. TCRdb processed the multiplex PCR reads anew with MiXCR; each CDR3 protein has one entry. The sample gives a few hundred thousand distinct CDR3 sequences, approximately 15% of which show up once; approximately 32% is in the top ten.

Source material: blood. The gene calls are TRBV12-3 or TRBV12-4 and TRBJ1-2; TRBD1 agrees at 9 bases. This TCR was recovered from a woman between 25 and 40 years old with Graves' hyperthyroidism. CDR3 DNA sequence: TGTGCCAGCAGTAAACAGGGGGCGCGGGGCTACACCTTC. Protein product: CASSKQGARGYTF.